The 29 T cell receptor beta chains listed next were all sequenced from one sample in a study of tumor and adjacent non-tumor tissue in lung cancer. Three rounds of nested PCR, following a modified ARM-PCR protocol, produced the TCRbeta library. MiXCR was run by TCRdb on the multiplex PCR reads, yielding one entry per CDR3 protein. The sample carries tens of thousands of distinct CDR3 sequences, around 85% recorded once. This sample's RNA came from whole unsorted tissue. Material for sequencing was lung tumor tissue. Every receptor here comes from a woman aged 50 to 60 with non-small cell lung cancer.

This chain connects TRBV11-2 to TRBJ1-2; D might be TRBD1 (5 bases). V was pared by 6 bases and J by 8 bases, with 22 bases between. This CDR3 has 15 residues. Germline assignment: CDR1 SGHAT and CDR2 FQNNGV. For the CDR3, the DNA is TGTGCCAGCAGAGCGACGGGGACGGAACTCCGCGGCTACACCTTC. Amino acids: CASRATGTELRGYTF.

In regard to this clonotype: Germline and junction disagree at one end, which may indicate a read error. The CDR3 loop is CTSNGLSAPYEQYF. CDR3 nucleotide sequence: TGTACCAGCAATGGACTATCGGCCCCCTACGAGCAATACTTC. The chain joins TRBV6-1 to TRBJ2-7; D is possibly TRBD2 (6 bases). Germline values: CDR1 MNHNS, CDR2 SASEGT. The CDR3 runs to 14 residues.

CDR3 loop: CASLQRSYGYTF. DNA for the CDR3: TGTGCCAGTCTACAGAGGAGCTATGGCTACACCTTC. This chain links TRBV6-1 with TRBJ1-2, with unresolved D. V was trimmed by 9 bases and J by 4 bases, leaving 12 bases between them. In germline, CDR1 is MNHNS, CDR2 SASEGT. The CDR3 has 12 amino acids.

Turning to this clonotype: The junction departs from the called germline gene at one end, perhaps through a read error. This chain joins TRBV11-2 and TRBJ1-2; D remains unclear. The CDR3 runs 12 residues. CDR1 and CDR2 from the germline V gene are SGHAT and FQNNGV. CDR3 coding DNA: TGTGCCAGCAGCTTCGCGGACTATGGCTACTCCTTC. Protein sequence: CASSFADYGYSF.

The chain recombines TRBV29-1 with TRBJ2-3; maybe TRBD2 (6 bases). Germline V gene lookup returns CDR1 SQVTM and CDR2 ANQGSEA. This CDR3 region has 14 residues. Trimming took off 6 bases at V and 1 base at J, with 14 bases between the two ends. The CDR3, as DNA: TGCAGCGTCGTGCGGGACGGGCGCACAGATACGCAGTATTTT. Its protein is CSVVRDGRTDTQYF.

A remark on this clonotype: One end of the junction fails to match germline, which may point to a read error. V usage is TRBV10-3 and J usage is TRBJ2-1; 7 nucleotides line up with TRBD2. The CDR3 length is 20 residues. CDR1 is ENHRY, CDR2 SYGVKD, per germline. DNA for the CDR3: TGTGCCGTCAGTGAACCCCCGGGACTAACGGGAGGAGGGTCCTACAATGAGCAGTTCTTC. It is translated as CAVSEPPGLTGGGSYNEQFF.

The rearrangement uses TRBV20-1 and TRBJ2-5; D gene ambiguous. Germline V CDR1 and CDR2: DFQATT, SNEGSKA (reference sequence). The CDR3 is 13 residues long. Trimming took off 2 bases at V and 7 bases at J, with 14 bases between the two ends. CDR3 in amino acids: CSARQPLRGTQYF. CDR3 coding DNA: TGCAGTGCTAGACAGCCTCTACGAGGGACCCAGTACTTC.

A note on this clonotype: At one boundary the junction diverges from the germline segment, which might be a read error. This chain links TRBV20-1 with TRBJ2-3; possibly TRBD2 for D (5 bases). The length of the CDR3 is 15 residues. Per germline, CDR1 DFQATT and CDR2 SNEGSKA (reference sequence). The CDR3 DNA is TGCAGTACTAGAGATTCGAGCAGTAGCACATATACGCAGTATTTT. Amino acids: CSTRDSSSSTYTQYF.

This clonotype appeared once. A junction end diverges from the germline sequence, so it may reflect a read error. The chain has TRBV20-1 and TRBJ1-1; D unresolved. The germline gives CDR1 DFQATT, CDR2 SNEGSKA (reference sequence). The CDR3 totals 14 residues. CDR3 coding DNA: TGCAGTGCTCCCGGCGGGATAGTGAACACTGAAGCTTGCTTT. Translated, it gives CSAPGGIVNTEACF.

A word on this clonotype: Being one base from a much bigger clone, this may be a read error. The chain recombines TRBV19 with TRBJ2-3; D is unresolved. The CDR3 has 13 amino acids. Germline V lookup: CDR1 LNHDA, CDR2 SQIVND (reference sequence). V shed 6 bases and J shed 4 bases, with 11 bases lying between them. In DNA form, the CDR3 reads TGTGCCAGTAGAGTAGCCCGTTCAGATACGCAGTATTTT. Its protein is CASRVARSDTQYF. The entire variable domain, with the rest obtained from reference TRBV19 and TRBJ2-3, is as follows: DGGITQSPKYLFRKEGQNVTLSCEQNLNHDAMYWYRQDPGQGLRLIYYSQIVNDFQKGDIAEGYSVSREKKESFPLTVTSAQKNPTAFYLCASRVARSDTQYFGPGTRLTVL.

This clonotype was counted between two and nine times. One end of the junction varies from germline; a read error may be responsible. This chain uses TRBV24-1 with TRBJ2-1, with D unclear. CDR1 is KGHDR, CDR2 SFDVKD, per germline. The CDR3 contains 16 residues. The CDR3 loop is CATSKASSRSYNDQFF. CDR3 bases: TGTGCCACCAGTAAGGCCAGTAGCAGATCTTACAATGACCAGTTCTTC.

Worth noting for this clonotype: An end of the junction does not agree with germline; a read error may underlie this. This chain uses TRBV7-2 with TRBJ2-5, with 9 bases lining up with TRBD2. There are 15 residues in the CDR3. Germline-derived CDR1 and CDR2 are SGHTA and FQGNSA. CDR3 protein: CTSSLLAGEFETQYF. In DNA, the CDR3 is TGTACTAGCAGTTTATTAGCGGGAGAGTTTGAGACCCAGTACTTC.

Notes on this clonotype: At one of its ends the junction is not consistent with the germline gene, which may arise from a read error. V is TRBV6-5 and J is TRBJ2-1; D possibly matches TRBD1 or TRBD2 (5 bases each). Germline loops: CDR1 MNHEY, CDR2 SVGAGI. CDR3 length equals 14 residues. Written as DNA, the CDR3 is TGTGCCGGCAGCTATGTCGGGATGAGGGGTGAGCAGTTCTTC. Translated, it gives CAGSYVGMRGEQFF.

To note about this clonotype: Relative to the germline gene, one junction end is altered; a read error may explain this. The CDR3 DNA is TGTGCCAGCACCAAAGCGGGACGGGGGCGGGAGACCCAATACTTC. Protein product: CASTKAGRGRETQYF. The chain recombines TRBV5-6 with TRBJ2-5; tentative D call: TRBD2 (7 bases). From germline, CDR1 is SGHDT and CDR2 YYEEEE. The CDR3 spans 15 residues.

The rearrangement joins TRBV20-1 to TRBJ2-3, with 7 nucleotides matching TRBD2. Germline lookup yields CDR1 DFQATT and CDR2 SNEGSKA (reference sequence). V lost 0 bases, J lost 4 bases, and 13 bases stayed unmatched. The CDR3 sequence is 17 residues long. CDR3: CSARDNEGTILSDTQYF. Here the CDR3 DNA reads TGCAGTGCTAGAGATAACGAAGGGACTATTTTATCAGATACGCAGTATTTT.

A note on this clonotype: It is likely a read error, because the conserved phenylalanine at the end of the CDR3 is missing. The chain is built from TRBV28 and TRBJ1-1; TRBD1 is a possible D gene (5 bases). The germline CDR1 and CDR2 sequences are MDHEN and SYDVKM. V gave up 7 bases and J gave up 7 bases, with 13 bases separating them. The CDR3 totals 12 residues. The CDR3 DNA reads TGTGCCAGCACAACCGGGGCGGGTGAAGCTTTCTAT. As protein: CASTTGAGEAFY.

Concerning this clonotype: Being one base from a much bigger clone, this may be a read error. This chain links TRBV28 with TRBJ2-2; weak D call: TRBD1 (6 bases). V was trimmed by 6 bases and J by 7 bases, leaving 12 bases between them. The CDR3 has 13 amino acids. In germline, CDR1 is MDHEN, CDR2 SYDVKM. CDR3 coding DNA: TGTGCCAGCAGGACAGGAAATATCGGGGAGCTGTTTTTT. Encoded protein: CASRTGNIGELFF.

With respect to this clonotype: The junction departs from the called germline gene at one end, perhaps through a read error. The chain has TRBV20-1 and TRBJ2-7, with 8 positions matching TRBD2. The CDR3 loop spans 14 amino acids. Germline V gene lookup returns CDR1 DFQATT and CDR2 SNEGSKA (reference sequence). This CDR3 reads CSADSTGTRRELYF. The CDR3 DNA reads as TGCAGTGCAGACTCAACCGGGACTAGACGCGAGCTGTATTTC.

Details on this clonotype: One end of the junction is discordant with germline, which a read error may explain. J is TRBJ1-2 and V is TRBV6-1, with D hard to call. Germline CDR1 MNHNS, CDR2 SASEGT. There are 14 residues in the CDR3. The CDR3 bases are TGTGCCAGCAGTGAACGGCCCAGCAGCTATGGTTACTCCTTC. Translation: CASSERPSSYGYSF.

Note on this clonotype: The germline gene is not matched at one end of the junction; a read error may be the cause. The V gene is TRBV10-3, the J gene TRBJ2-7; TRBD2 matches at 7 bases. The CDR3 consists of 12 residues. The germline V gene has CDR1 ENHRY and CDR2 SYGVKD. Written as DNA, the CDR3 is TGTGGCATCGCAGGGAGGGCTTACGAGCAGTACTTC. Translated: CGIAGRAYEQYF.

As to this clonotype: Relative to the germline gene, one junction end is altered; a read error may explain this. The rearrangement uses TRBV6-5 and TRBJ1-5; D is possibly TRBD1 (5 bases). This CDR3 is built from 18 residues. Looked up from germline, CDR1 is MNHEY and CDR2 is SVGAGI. CDR3 bases: TGTGCCAGCAGTTCGCTGGCGGCAGGACAAAATAGCAATCAGCACCAGCATTTT. Its translation: CASSSLAAGQNSNQHQHF.

The V and J genes are TRBV4-2 and TRBJ1-2, with D hard to call. Between the trimmed V and J ends, which lost 4 bases and 7 bases, there was a span of 13 bases. Germline V gene lookup returns CDR1 LGHNA and CDR2 YNFKEQ. The CDR3 is made up of 13 amino acids. This CDR3 reads CASSPERIGGYTF. CDR3 bases: TGTGCCAGCAGCCCAGAGAGAATAGGTGGCTACACCTTC.

The V call is TRBV29-1, the J call TRBJ2-1; 13 nucleotides agree with TRBD2. This CDR3 is 16 amino acids long. The V segment lost 0 bases and the J segment 7 bases; nucleotides outside the gene matches: 6. CDR1 is SQVTM, CDR2 ANQGSEA, per germline. The CDR3 DNA sequence: TGCAGCGTTGAAGACCTACTAGCGGGAGGGCCAAATGAGCAGTTCTTC. It is translated as CSVEDLLAGGPNEQFF.

This clonotype has just a few counts. One end of the junction does not line up with germline, which may come from a read error. V gene TRBV4-1 combines with J gene TRBJ2-1; 8 bases line up with TRBD1. The CDR3 length is 13 residues. CDR1 is MGHRA and CDR2 is YSYEKL in the germline V gene. The CDR3, as DNA: TGCGCCAACAGCCAAGAGTGTACAGGGGGAGAGTTCTTC. Encoded protein: CANSQECTGGEFF.

The CDR3 nucleotides are TGTGCCACCAGCAGAGATATAGTAGCGGGAGGGGTAGATACGCAGTATTTT. Translation: CATSRDIVAGGVDTQYF. V usage is TRBV15 and J usage is TRBJ2-3; 11 bases map to TRBD2. The germline V gene encodes CDR1 LNHNV and CDR2 YYDKDF (reference sequence). CDR3 size: 17 residues. Losses at the gene ends were 0 bases for V and 5 bases for J; bases not matched to a gene: 7.

This clonotype has just one count. Mismatch with germline at one junction end may stem from a read error. The chain couples TRBV6-2 or TRBV6-3 to TRBJ1-2, with D tentatively TRBD1 (5 bases). The V gene's germline CDR1 is MNHEY and CDR2 SVGEGT. The CDR3 length is 13 residues. CDR3 sequence (DNA): TGTGCTAGCATTCCCCCCGAAGGGGATGGCTACATCTTC. This sequence encodes CASIPPEGDGYIF.

As concerns this clonotype: The junction departs from germline at one end; a sequencing error may be responsible. This CDR3 reads CAGSFIAGGDDEQFF. In nucleotides, the CDR3 is TGCGCCGGCAGCTTTATAGCGGGAGGAGACGATGAGCAGTTCTTC. V usage is TRBV11-2 and J usage is TRBJ2-1; TRBD2 matches at 10 bases. The CDR3 length is 15 residues. Per the germline V gene, CDR1 is SGHAT and CDR2 is FQNNGV.

This clonotype has ten or more counts. The chain links TRBV29-1 to TRBJ2-1; 11 bases are shared with TRBD2. The CDR3 extends over 15 amino acids. V was pared by 6 bases and J by 8 bases, with 12 bases of the junction left unmatched. Looked up from germline, CDR1 is SQVTM and CDR2 is ANQGSEA. CDR3 nucleotides: TGCAGCGTCGCTAAGGAGACTAGCGGGATAGATGAGCAGTTCTTC. Its protein product is CSVAKETSGIDEQFF.

For this clonotype: The junction departs from the called germline gene at one end, perhaps through a read error. The CDR3 is CSATPRENGQFF. CDR3 DNA sequence: TGCAGTGCTACCCCGCGGGAGAATGGGCAGTTCTTC. This chain links TRBV20-1 with TRBJ2-1, with TRBD2 matching 7 bases. The CDR3 spans 12 residues. Germline loops: CDR1 DFQATT, CDR2 SNEGSKA (reference sequence).